This is a list of T cell receptor beta chains from one sample in a study of tissue T cells after allogeneic stem cell transplantation. Assay used: immunoSEQ multiplex PCR; TCRdb lists only in-frame clones, some missing. This sample has approximately 45,000 clones, with roughly 92% found just once. This specimen was blood, taken before transplantation. The receptors shown here come from a woman aged 35 to 70 who later had graft-versus-host disease after an allogeneic stem cell transplant. Both conserved end residues are part of each CDR3. Each record gives: clone size, V gene, D gene, J gene, CDR3 DNA, CDR3 protein. A D gene is named only where the DNA matches it firmly. Size is stated for part of the rows, as once, few or many counts, or as a class when the clone is expanded.

>.|TRBV27|TRBD2|TRBJ2-1
TGTGCCAGCAGTCAACCTGGACTAGGACTTGTCAATGAGCAGTTCTTC
CASSQPGLGLVNEQFF
>.|TRBV15|.|TRBJ2-1
TGTGCCACCAGCAGCTCTCTTAAAGGGCGGAGCTCCTACAATGAGCAGTTCTTC
CATSSSLKGRSSYNEQFF
>once|TRBV6-5|.|TRBJ2-7
TGTGCCAGCAGTTCCCTATTTGGTGGCGGCAACGAGCAGTACTTC
CASSSLFGGGNEQYF
>.|TRBV7-9|.|TRBJ2-7
TGTGCCAGCAGCAGGGACACCGTCTACGAGCAGTACTTC
CASSRDTVYEQYF
>.|TRBV14|.|TRBJ2-7
TGTGCCAGCAGCCGCGGGGACAGCAGCTCCTACGAGCAGTACTTC
CASSRGDSSSYEQYF
>.|TRBV18|.|TRBJ2-6
TGTGCCAGCTCACCAGTGGCGGGGCGCTCTGGGGCCAACGTCCTGACTTTC
CASSPVAGRSGANVLTF
>.|TRBV7-2|TRBD1|TRBJ2-2
TGTGCCAGCAGCTTAGCGTCACCGCGACAGGGCTACACCGGGGAGCTGTTTTTT
CASSLASPRQGYTGELFF
>.|TRBV15|TRBD1|TRBJ2-1
TGTGCCACCAGCAGAGCCTCCGGGACAGGGCTGAATGAGCAGTTCTTC
CATSRASGTGLNEQFF
>.|TRBV27|.|TRBJ1-1
TGTGCCAGCCCCAACAGGGACACTGAAGCTTTCTTT
CASPNRDTEAFF
>.|TRBV19|.|TRBJ2-3
TGTGCCAGCCGCTACGACACCACAGATACGCAGTATTTT
CASRYDTTDTQYF
>.|TRBV6-2/TRBV6-3|.|TRBJ2-1
TGTGCCAGCAGTTACAGGTCGGGAGTCTCCTACAATGAGCAGTTCTTC
CASSYRSGVSYNEQFF
>.|TRBV11-2|.|TRBJ2-3
TGTGCCAGCAGCTCACAGCTTCCTAGCACAGATACGCAGTATTTT
CASSSQLPSTDTQYF
>.|TRBV3-1/TRBV3-2|.|TRBJ1-3
TGTGCCAGCAGCGTCCTACACGCACGAAACACCATATATTTT
CASSVLHARNTIYF
>few|TRBV6-1|.|TRBJ1-2
TGTGCCAGCAGTGAAAGCAGGGATCGTGGCTACACCTTC
CASSESRDRGYTF
>.|TRBV7-9|.|TRBJ2-1
TGTGCCAGCAGCTTACAGGGTTACAATGAGCAGTTCTTC
CASSLQGYNEQFF
>.|TRBV4-1|TRBD1|TRBJ2-3
TGCGCCAGCAGCCAATCGGGACAGGGGGTGGCAGATACGCAGTATTTT
CASSQSGQGVADTQYF
>.|TRBV13|.|TRBJ1-6
TGTGCCAGCAGCTACGGGAGGAGGGGAAATTCACCCCTCCACTTT
CASSYGRRGNSPLHF
>.|TRBV28|.|TRBJ2-2
TGTGCCAGCAGTTTTGAGGGATGGACCGGGGAGCTGTTTTTT
CASSFEGWTGELFF
>.|TRBV7-8|.|TRBJ1-3
TGTGCCAGCAGCTCCGGTCCTCAGGGAAACACCATATATTTT
CASSSGPQGNTIYF